This entry features one T cell receptor beta chain sequence. Its specificity is unknown. Repertoires were generated with immunoSEQ multiplex PCR, while TCRdb's copy carries only in-frame clones and drops some. The table shows just under 40,000 clones, with 90% to 95% occurring only once. The entry originates in a study of PD-L1 blockade in urothelial cancer. For the study at large: Analysis of the blood was performed 3 weeks (second dose) and 6 weeks after treatment start. Median blood clonality was roughly 0.078, with around 83,000 unique TCRs. Points from the study as a whole: Below-median pretreatment blood TCR clonality was a predictor of better survival.

The sample's time point: pretreatment peripheral blood. Each patient contributed between 1 and 8 total time points of blood mononuclear cells, pretreatment and during treatment. The germline V gene has CDR1 SGHVS and CDR2 FQNEAQ. This CDR3 is 18 amino acids long. The V and J ends lost 1 base and 1 base respectively, with 20 bases between them. This chain uses TRBV7-8 with TRBJ2-7; D is perhaps TRBD1 (6 bases). This clonotype was obtained from an older woman with urothelial cancer. Sequencing used PBMCs, obtained around atezolizumab (anti-PD-L1) treatment. This CDR3 is CASSLGGPRGPRSYEQYF. DNA of the CDR3: TGTGCCAGCAGCTTAGGGGGCCCCAGGGGCCCTAGGTCCTACGAGCAGTACTTC.